This T cell receptor beta chain was identified in a study of early stage breast cancer tumors (dated 2017 in TCRdb). For the study in its entirety: Of the approximately 16 invasive breast tumors, 12 to 13 were found to be estrogen receptor-positive, progesterone receptor-positive and HER2-negative. A total of 2 million to 3 million templates, representing almost 1,100,000 unique clonotypes, were detected across all samples. About 65% of the 12 ER+/PR+/HER2- tumors were invasive ductal carcinomas, while the other four were invasive lobular carcinomas. A read coverage of roughly 10-fold per sample was achieved on average.

Worth noting for this clone: This clone's antigen is unknown. Base qualities are not recorded, but no much larger clone differs from it by a single base.

What the research found in general, with its limitations: Bulk genomic DNA sequencing of unsorted cells missed chain pairing and functional markers such as CD4, CD8 and FOXP3. Enriched TCRB sequences shared across patients were found to be mostly commonly generated sequences that were unlikely to play an important role in the tumor microenvironment. Repertoires from blood and normal breast were more alike than repertoires from blood and tumor, and in about 85% of the 16 patients, comparing each tissue with blood separated tumor from normal. Compared with adjacent normal breast tissue, tumors had roughly 2.5-fold higher T cell density and higher clonality. Analysis by tumor subtype was prevented by the small cohort size.

The CDR3 goes from the cysteine to the phenylalanine over 16 residues. The retained sequence is limited to the CDR3, 48 bases, with the frame set at the first base. Between the V and J ends, shortened by 3 bases and 4 bases respectively, the junction contains 17 bases. From a lookup of the germline V gene, CDR1 and CDR2 are LGHNA and YNFKEQ. The study profiled bulk TCR beta-chain repertoires in matched peripheral blood, tumor and adjacent normal breast tissue taken from fewer than 20 patients with early-stage breast cancer. Before surgery, about 4.5-11 mL of whole blood was collected into EDTA tubes and then processed within 2 hours. Ficoll-Paque centrifugation in SepMate-50 tubes was used to isolate peripheral blood mononuclear cells. For storage in liquid nitrogen, PBMCs were cryopreserved as aliquots of about 1.9 to 4 million cells in about 90% FBS with roughly 10% DMSO. Genomic DNA was extracted with the Qiagen AllPrep DNA/RNA Mini kit.

Every sample was amplified as two independent genomic DNA replicates, using approximately 550 ng for blood and about 1.6 ug for tumor or normal breast. Following the manufacturer's instructions, the ImmunoSeq Intro kit was used to carry out TCRB sequencing on genomic DNA. For absolute quantification, the roughly 32-cycle multiplex PCR included proprietary primers along with spike-in control sequences. Single-end 150-bp reads were used to sequence an 87-bp fragment spanning the CDR3 plus the flanking V and J genes. Each lane of an Illumina MiSeq using version 3.0 chemistry carried seven multiplexed samples, with two replicates per sample. In the authors' own workflow: Raw data were processed with the vendor's proprietary pipeline, and both replicates were merged into a single result per sample. A clonotype was defined as productive rearrangements that share the same V-gene family, CDR3 amino acid sequence and J-gene segment. Clonality was calculated as 1 minus the normalized Shannon entropy (Pielou evenness) of TCRB abundances. To estimate T cell density, the total number of templates was divided by the input cell count, which was inferred from how much DNA went in. Recon with default parameters was used to estimate total repertoire diversity and clonality. Clonotypes with over 0.1% abundance in tumor and at least 32-fold higher abundance in tumor than in normal breast were defined as tumor-enriched. The source is immuneACCESS, and TCRdb retained only in-frame sequences with V and J called. Part of the clones is not carried over; for the studies checked, unresolved V genes explain less than half of this, and the remainder is unexplained. For V, J and clone size, that table is used; D and trimming come from the DNA. This sample lists approximately 48,000 clones; under 95% were detected once. Less than 6.5% of the sample belongs to the ten largest clones.

The receptor was isolated from a person aged 65 to 85 with breast cancer. This chain is built from TRBV4-2 and TRBJ2-3; the D gene is unclear. The sample was blood. The bases read TGTGCCAGCAGCCAGGTAGTACCTAGTGGTTCAGATACGCAGTATTTT. Protein translation: CASSQVVPSGSDTQYF.